A selection of T cell receptor beta chains follows, all from one sample in a study of Graves' ophthalmopathy and Graves' hyperthyroidism. TCRdb processed the multiplex PCR reads anew with MiXCR; each CDR3 protein has one entry. The repertoire has around 1.1 million distinct CDR3 sequences, roughly 35% of them found once; the top ten carry more than 9.5%. Sequencing was done on a sample of peripheral blood or thyroid tissue (not recorded which). These receptors all come from an adult man with Graves' hyperthyroidism. The CDR3 runs from the conserved cysteine through the conserved F or W. Fields, in order: clone size, V gene, J gene, D gene, CDR3 protein, CDR3 DNA. A D gene is named only where the DNA matches it firmly. The size of a clone is reported for some rows only, either as once, few or many, or as a class for expanded clones.

-	TRBV19	TRBJ1-6	-	CASRMAGSPLHF	TGTGCCAGTAGAATGGCTGGGTCACCCCTCCACTTT
many	TRBV7-2	TRBJ2-7	-	CASSIRLVYEQYF	TGTGCCAGCAGCATAAGACTAGTCTACGAGCAGTACTTC
many	TRBV7-3	TRBJ1-2	TRBD1	CASSLGQGRDGYTF	TGTGCCAGCAGCTTGGGACAGGGTCGTGATGGCTACACCTTC
-	TRBV7-2	TRBJ2-5	-	CASSPTGPTGGETQYF	TGTGCCAGCAGCCCGACAGGCCCCACTGGAGGCGAGACCCAGTACTTC
few	TRBV7-9	TRBJ2-7	TRBD2	CASRRGNYEQYF	TGTGCCAGCAGGCGGGGGAACTACGAGCAGTACTTC
many	TRBV9	TRBJ1-2	TRBD1	CASSGPRTGDKYGYTF	TGTGCCAGCAGCGGCCCACGGACAGGCGACAAATATGGCTACACCTTC
-	TRBV12-3/TRBV12-4	TRBJ2-7	TRBD2	CASSLSGSGTSGGELHEQYF	TGTGCCAGCAGCTTGAGTGGGTCAGGGACTAGCGGAGGTGAGCTGCACGAGCAGTACTTC
many	TRBV29-1	TRBJ2-7	TRBD2	CSHKGLAEEQYF	TGCAGCCATAAGGGACTAGCGGAAGAGCAGTACTTC
many	TRBV7-8	TRBJ2-5	TRBD1	CASSPRQGGQETQYF	TGTGCCAGCAGCCCCCGACAGGGGGGGCAAGAGACCCAGTACTTC
many	TRBV7-8	TRBJ2-2	TRBD1	CASSPSGTVTGELFF	TGTGCCAGCAGCCCGTCCGGGACAGTAACCGGGGAGCTGTTTTTT
-	TRBV29-1	TRBJ2-2	-	CSSEGSSMNTGELFF	TGCAGCTCCGAGGGGTCTTCCATGAACACCGGGGAGCTGTTTTTT
-	TRBV10-3	TRBJ2-1	-	CAISRENEQFF	TGTGCCATCAGTCGGGAAAATGAGCAGTTCTTC
-	TRBV6-5	TRBJ2-7	TRBD1	CASSHGQRGPYEQYF	TGTGCCAGCAGTCACGGGCAGAGGGGGCCCTACGAGCAGTACTTC
many	TRBV29-1	TRBJ1-5	TRBD1	CSVADRAGGNQPQHF	TGCAGCGTTGCGGACAGGGCCGGGGGAAATCAGCCCCAGCATTTT
-	TRBV19	TRBJ2-5	TRBD2	CASKTSGTVGTQYF	TGTGCCAGTAAGACTAGCGGGACCGTGGGGACCCAGTACTTC
many	TRBV7-9	TRBJ1-1	-	CASSPPPNTEAFF	TGTGCCAGCAGCCCCCCCCCGAACACTGAAGCTTTCTTT
many	TRBV20-1	TRBJ2-7	-	CSAEDVTYEQYF	TGCAGTGCCGAAGACGTAACCTACGAGCAGTACTTC
few	TRBV29-1	TRBJ2-7	-	CSVVWRSSYEQYF	TGCAGCGTTGTGTGGCGTAGCTCCTACGAGCAGTACTTC
many	TRBV7-3	TRBJ2-7	-	CASSPGRAYEQYF	TGTGCCAGCAGCCCAGGCAGGGCCTACGAGCAGTACTTC
many	TRBV29-1	TRBJ2-5	-	CSVDVTGVLETQYF	TGCAGCGTTGACGTGACAGGTGTATTGGAGACCCAGTACTTC
-	TRBV19	TRBJ2-7	-	CASRCNYEQYF	TGTGCCAGCAGGTGCAACTACGAGCAGTACTTC
many	TRBV20-1	TRBJ1-1	TRBD1	CSAQPGGPTEAFF	TGCAGTGCTCAACCAGGGGGACCTACTGAAGCTTTCTTT
many	TRBV4-3	TRBJ2-5	TRBD2	CASSPGLAGSGQETQYF	TGCGCCAGCAGCCCGGGACTAGCGGGGTCTGGGCAAGAGACCCAGTACTTC
-	TRBV29-1	TRBJ1-1	-	CSGMSRGEAFF	TGCAGCGGGATGTCCCGTGGGGAAGCTTTCTTT
-	TRBV5-6	TRBJ2-7	-	CASSFYICSATKRTGYYEQYF	-
many	TRBV7-8	TRBJ1-1	-	CASSLIGPMNTEAFF	TGTGCCAGCAGCTTAATCGGGCCTATGAACACTGAAGCTTTCTTT
-	TRBV10-3	TRBJ2-7	TRBD2	CAISVSGRQYEQYF	TGTGCCATCAGTGTCAGCGGGAGACAATACGAGCAGTACTTC
-	TRBV6-6	TRBJ2-5	-	CASSYEFTAKETQYF	TGTGCCAGCAGTTATGAATTTACGGCCAAAGAGACCCAGTACTTC
-	TRBV12-3/TRBV12-4	TRBJ2-2	-	CASRTTSGELFF	TGTGCCAGCAGAACGACTAGCGGGGAGCTGTTTTTT
-	TRBV6-5	TRBJ2-7	-	CASSYSLVDHEQYF	TGTGCCAGCAGTTACTCATTAGTTGATCACGAGCAGTACTTC
-	TRBV29-1	TRBJ2-2	-	CSVEEELFF	TGCAGCGTTGAAGAGGAGCTGTTTTTT
once	TRBV7-3	TRBJ2-5	-	CASRDPGHEEAQYF	TGTGCCAGCAGGGACCCGGGACACGAAGAGGCCCAGTACTTC
few	TRBV7-2	TRBJ2-3	-	CASSLALGGGTQYF	TGTGCCAGCAGCTTAGCCCTCGGTGGAGGTACGCAGTATTTT
-	TRBV7-6	TRBJ2-1	-	CASSPVGAYNEQFF	TGTGCCAGCAGCCCAGTCGGAGCCTACAATGAGCAGTTCTTC
-	TRBV20-1	TRBJ1-4	TRBD1	CSAETGREKLFF	TGCAGTGCTGAGACAGGGCGTGAAAAACTGTTTTTT
-	TRBV20-1	TRBJ2-5	TRBD1	CSAPRTGGFVETQYF	TGCAGTGCTCCGCGGACAGGGGGCTTTGTGGAGACCCAGTACTTC
few	TRBV6-5	TRBJ1-2	-	CASSYLSGSYF	TGTGCCAGCAGTTACTTGTCTGGAAGCTACTTC
-	TRBV7-2	TRBJ2-5	-	CASRQYDSWEPLQETQYF	TGTGCCAGCAGACAGTATGATTCGTGGGAGCCCCTCCAAGAGACCCAGTACTTC
many	TRBV20-1	TRBJ1-5	-	CSANSRGLDQPQHF	TGCAGTGCTAATTCCAGGGGTTTAGATCAGCCCCAGCATTTT
-	TRBV2	TRBJ1-6	-	CASSVRGGRGSPPLHF	TGTGCCAGCAGTGTTCGCGGGGGCAGGGGAAGTCCACCCCTCCACTTT
few	TRBV28	TRBJ2-5	TRBD1	CASSLVGQVETQYF	TGTGCCAGCAGTTTAGTGGGACAGGTGGAGACCCAGTACTTC
once	TRBV5-1	TRBJ1-1	-	CASRNTQENTEAFF	TGCGCCAGCAGGAATACCCAGGAGAACACTGAAGCTTTCTTT
many	TRBV27	TRBJ1-2	-	CASKPSGYNYGYTF	TGTGCCAGCAAGCCCTCGGGGTATAACTATGGCTACACCTTC
-	TRBV30	TRBJ1-1	-	CAWSGAGEAFF	TGTGCCTGGAGTGGGGCAGGGGAAGCTTTCTTT
-	TRBV20-1	TRBJ2-5	TRBD2	CSARWAGGQETQYF	TGCAGTGCTAGATGGGCGGGGGGGCAAGAGACCCAGTACTTC
-	TRBV7-9	TRBJ1-2	-	CASSLAQGGYTF	TGTGCCAGCAGCTTAGCGCAGGGCGGCTACACCTTC
few	TRBV6-5	TRBJ1-5	-	CASSEDENQPQHF	TGTGCCAGCAGTGAGGACGAGAATCAGCCCCAGCATTTT
many	TRBV7-2	TRBJ1-6	-	CASSLSPSPLHF	TGTGCCAGCAGCTTATCACCCTCACCCCTCCACTTT
-	TRBV10-2	TRBJ2-7	TRBD2	CASSESGLAGGPYEQYF	TGCGCCAGCAGTGAGTCGGGACTAGCGGGAGGGCCCTACGAGCAGTACTTC
-	TRBV19	TRBJ2-7	-	CASSIGYF	TGTGCCAGTAGTATTGGGTATTTC
few	TRBV27	TRBJ1-1	TRBD1	CASRPRTGELTEAFF	TGTGCCAGCAGGCCCAGGACAGGGGAGCTCACTGAAGCTTTCTTT
-	TRBV24-1	TRBJ1-5	-	CATSVSDSSFNQPQHF	TGTGCCACCAGCGTTTCGGACAGCTCCTTTAATCAGCCCCAGCATTTT
few	TRBV2	TRBJ2-5	-	CASSVYKGGETQYF	TGTGCCAGCAGTGTGTATAAAGGGGGAGAGACCCAGTACTTC
-	TRBV25-1	TRBJ2-5	-	CASSLATRGRQETQYF	TGTGCCAGCAGTTTAGCTACTAGAGGGCGACAAGAGACCCAGTACTTC
-	TRBV20-1	TRBJ2-5	TRBD2	CSAREDGRLLETQYF	TGCAGTGCTAGAGAGGACGGGAGGCTTCTCGAGACCCAGTACTTC